This TCR beta chain originates from a study of T-cell reconstitution after alpha-beta-depleted transplantation in children. Study-wide points: Alpha-beta T cells present about two months after transplant were reported to originate from several hundred expanded graft clones. Some patients owed their high day-60 TCRbeta diversity to surviving recipient T cells and thymic progenitors.

Regarding this clonotype: Antigen specificity is unknown.

The CDR3 totals 17 residues. V lost 1 base to trimming and J lost 3 bases, with 18 bases between them. Germline V CDR1 and CDR2: SGHTA, FQGNSA. During its preparation, the TCRbeta library received unique molecular identifiers. TCRdb re-derived calls from the PCR reads in MiXCR, one entry per CDR3 protein. The sample shows about a million distinct CDR3 sequences, about 29% of them seen only once. The sequence came from a boy less than two years old who had a stem cell transplant for SCID, so the T cells may come from the graft donor. This chain uses TRBV7-2 with TRBJ1-1; the D gene is possibly TRBD1 (6 bases). The sequences come from PBMCs, mostly from graft donor cells, collected 360 days after TCRalphabeta/CD19-depleted stem cell transplant. Here the CDR3 DNA reads TGTGCCAGCAGCTTAGGCCGCCCGGGGGGCAGGGACACTGAAGCTTTCTTT. Translation gives CASSLGRPGGRDTEAFF.